The 25 T cell receptor beta chains listed next were all sequenced from one sample in a study of T-cell reconstitution after alpha-beta-depleted transplantation in children. The library targeted TCRbeta and was prepared with unique molecular identifiers. TCRdb itself ran the PCR reads through MiXCR, one entry per CDR3 protein. The table lists about 980,000 distinct CDR3 sequences, around 30% of them singletons, with under 30% in the top ten. The specimen comprised PBMCs, mostly from graft donor cells, sampled 360 days after TCRalphabeta/CD19-depleted stem cell transplant. These receptor sequences come from a boy in the first two years of life who had a stem cell transplant for SCID, so the T cells may come from the graft donor.

In this sample, this clonotype turned up a few times. The chain is built from TRBV9 and TRBJ1-4, with D perhaps TRBD1 (5 bases). V lost 0 bases and J 8 bases, leaving 8 bases between the germline ends. Germline V gene lookup returns CDR1 SGDLS and CDR2 YYNGEE. This CDR3 spans 13 amino acids. DNA for the CDR3: TGTGCCAGCAGCGTAGCCGGGGGAGAAAAACTGTTTTTT. As protein: CASSVAGGEKLFF.

The count of this clonotype is one. V usage is TRBV30 and J usage is TRBJ2-2; unclear D gene. Germline CDR1 GTSNPN, CDR2 SVGIG (reference sequence). Trimming stripped 1 base from V and 11 bases from J, with 8 bases between. This CDR3 region has 11 residues. The DNA of the CDR3 is TGTGCCTGGAGTGACTTGGACGAGCTGTTTTTT. Translating gives CAWSDLDELFF.

This clonotype was counted only a few times. The CDR3 sequence is CAISASGTGIYEQYF. CDR3 sequence (DNA): TGTGCCATCAGTGCCTCCGGGACAGGGATATACGAGCAGTACTTC. The chain joins TRBV10-3 to TRBJ2-7; 9 bases fit TRBD1. CDR1 and CDR2 (germline): ENHRY, SYGVKD. CDR3 length: 15 residues. V shed 4 bases, J shed 4 bases, and the junction held 8 bases outside the gene matches.

This clonotype showed up just a few times. The chain employs TRBV2 and TRBJ2-3; no clear D gene. The germline CDR1 and CDR2 sequences are SNHLY and FYNNEI. Trimming shortened V by 7 bases and J by 3 bases, and 14 bases separated the two germline ends. The CDR3 consists of 14 residues. The CDR3: CASTLESMTDTQYF. The CDR3 DNA reads as TGTGCCAGCACTCTAGAGTCGATGACAGATACGCAGTATTTT.

The chain is built from TRBV20-1 and TRBJ1-1, with D possibly TRBD1 on 5 matching bases. Germline CDR1 is DFQATT and CDR2 is SNEGSKA (reference sequence). CDR3 length equals 11 residues. V was trimmed by 5 bases and J by 7 bases, leaving 11 bases between them. The CDR3 DNA reads TGCAGTGCTGGCCACAGGATTGAAGCTTTCTTT. Translated, it gives CSAGHRIEAFF.

The chain recombines TRBV9 with TRBJ1-1; 7 bases fit TRBD1. The V and J ends lost 2 bases and 6 bases, in that order; junction bases with no gene match: 7. The germline V gene has CDR1 SGDLS and CDR2 YYNGEE. The CDR3 extends over 14 amino acids. The CDR3 coding sequence is TGTGCCAGCAGCGTTGCGGGGGACAGTTCTGAAGCTTTCTTT. This sequence encodes CASSVAGDSSEAFF.

This clonotype has more than one count but fewer than ten. The genes are TRBV19 and TRBJ2-7, with a tentative D call TRBD2 (5 bases). Trimming pared 8 bases from V and 2 bases from J, leaving 19 bases between. This CDR3 spans 15 amino acids. Germline values: CDR1 LNHDA, CDR2 SQIVND (reference sequence). The CDR3 spells CASGPRGLRTYEQYF. Written as DNA, the CDR3 is TGTGCCAGTGGCCCACGTGGACTCAGAACCTACGAGCAGTACTTC. The full variable domain, rest sourced from reference TRBV19 and TRBJ2-7, is DGGITQSPKYLFRKEGQNVTLSCEQNLNHDAMYWYRQDPGQGLRLIYYSQIVNDFQKGDIAEGYSVSREKKESFPLTVTSAQKNPTAFYLCASGPRGLRTYEQYFGPGTRLTVT.

Comments on this clonotype: The conserved phenylalanine or tryptophan normally closing the CDR3 is absent here, so this likely arose from a read error. The chain recombines TRBV12-3 or TRBV12-4 with TRBJ2-2; no definite D call. The length of the CDR3 is 12 residues. Trimming stripped 5 bases from V and 6 bases from J, with 7 bases between. The DNA for the CDR3 is TGTGCCAGCAGTCCCCGGGCCGGGGAGCTGTTTTCT. This encodes CASSPRAGELFS.

The chain uses TRBV2 and TRBJ2-3; TRBD2 might be the D (6 bases). V dropped 7 bases and J dropped 0 bases, with 11 bases sitting between them. This CDR3 contains 14 residues. Per the germline V gene, CDR1 is SNHLY and CDR2 is FYNNEI. The CDR3 DNA reads TGTGCCAGCATACTTGGAGGGAGCACAGATACGCAGTATTTT. The encoded protein is CASILGGSTDTQYF.

The chain joins TRBV6-2 or TRBV6-3 to TRBJ2-3; 8 bases map to TRBD2. The germline V gene has CDR1 MNHEY and CDR2 SVGEGT. The CDR3 contains 17 residues. V was clipped by 2 bases and J by 7 bases; unmatched bases: 14. The CDR3 sequence: CASSYLLQRGRGNTQYF. Here the CDR3 DNA reads TGTGCCAGCAGTTACCTACTCCAGCGGGGGCGCGGGAATACGCAGTATTTT.

The rearrangement uses TRBV24-1 and TRBJ2-3, with 8 bases identical to TRBD1. Per germline, CDR1 KGHDR and CDR2 SFDVKD. The CDR3 has 15 residues. With V trimmed by 6 bases and J by 1 base, 5 bases remained unmatched. The CDR3 coding sequence is TGTGCCACCAGTCCCCGGGACAGGCGCACAGATACGCAGTATTTT. Protein: CATSPRDRRTDTQYF.

This chain connects TRBV5-1 to TRBJ1-2, with 10 bases aligning to TRBD1. Germline V gives CDR1 SGHRS, CDR2 YFSETQ. This CDR3 comprises 16 residues. V shed 3 bases and J 2 bases; nucleotides not matched to a gene: 7. The CDR3 DNA follows: TGCGCCAGCAGCTCCCGACAGGGGGCTGGCAACTATGGCTACACCTTC. It translates to CASSSRQGAGNYGYTF.

DNA for the CDR3: TGTGCCAGCAGCACGGACCAGGGGGCGAAAACTGAAGCTTTCTTT. Amino acid sequence: CASSTDQGAKTEAFF. The genes are TRBV13 and TRBJ1-1; 8 nucleotides line up with TRBD1. CDR3 size: 15 residues. Germline lookup yields CDR1 PRHDT and CDR2 FYEKMQ (reference sequence). V was clipped by 5 bases and J by 5 bases; unmatched bases: 10.

This rearrangement joins TRBV20-1 to TRBJ2-5; D unclear. This CDR3 is built from 13 residues. Trimming pared 3 bases from V and 5 bases from J, leaving 13 bases between. CDR1 is DFQATT, CDR2 SNEGSKA, per germline (reference sequence). CDR3: CSARGPPLETQYF. CDR3 sequence (DNA): TGCAGTGCTAGGGGTCCTCCTTTGGAGACCCAGTACTTC.

This clonotype was observed a handful of times. The chain couples TRBV20-1 to TRBJ2-5; 10 bases align to TRBD2. Germline CDR1 reads DFQATT; CDR2 reads SNEGSKA (reference sequence). The V and J ends lost 6 bases and 2 bases, in that order; junction bases with no gene match: 12. The CDR3 totals 16 residues. The CDR3 sequence: CSARPLAGALQETQYF. In nucleotides, the CDR3 is TGCAGTGCACGCCCGCTAGCGGGGGCCCTACAAGAGACCCAGTACTTC.

This clonotype turned up a few times. The chain uses TRBV24-1 and TRBJ1-1; D is ambiguous. Germline V gives CDR1 KGHDR, CDR2 SFDVKD. The CDR3 runs 13 residues. Trimming removed 1 base from V and 1 base from J, with 3 bases in between. This chain's CDR3 is CATSDFWNTEAFF. The CDR3 nucleotides read TGTGCCACCAGTGATTTTTGGAACACTGAAGCTTTCTTT.

CDR3 protein: CASSLDGRRGAFF. The CDR3 nucleotides read TGTGCCAGCAGCTTAGACGGCCGGCGGGGAGCTTTCTTT. This chain links TRBV7-9 with TRBJ1-1; D not certain. The V gene lost 1 base and the J gene lost 10 bases, with 13 bases spanning the gap. This CDR3 region has 13 residues. Germline CDR1 and CDR2: SEHNR and FQNEAQ (reference sequence).

V is TRBV5-1 and J is TRBJ1-4; TRBD1 agrees at 7 bases. The J segment lost 7 bases and the V segment lost 4 bases, leaving 7 bases of the junction unmatched. Germline CDR1 is SGHRS and CDR2 is YFSETQ. This CDR3 comprises 14 residues. CDR3 sequence (DNA): TGCGCCAGCAGCGCAGGGGGTTCGGGTGAAAAACTGTTTTTT. Its protein product is CASSAGGSGEKLFF.

J is TRBJ2-7 and V is TRBV15; D unresolved. CDR1 and CDR2 from the germline V gene are LNHNV and YYDKDF (reference sequence). This CDR3 comprises 12 residues. Between the trimmed V and J ends, which lost 5 bases and 1 base, there was a span of 6 bases. This chain's CDR3 is CATSDPSYEQYF. Written as DNA, the CDR3 is TGTGCCACCAGCGATCCATCCTACGAGCAGTACTTC.

This clonotype occurred a few times. The genes are TRBV4-3 and TRBJ2-1; TRBD1 matches 7 bases. Losses at the gene ends were 8 bases for V and 3 bases for J; bases not matched to a gene: 7. From germline, CDR1 is LGHNA and CDR2 YSLEER. There are 14 residues in the CDR3. CDR3 DNA: TGCGCCAGCGGGCGAACAGGGGACTACAATGAGCAGTTCTTC. This sequence encodes CASGRTGDYNEQFF.

This clonotype has just a few counts. The chain has TRBV4-2 and TRBJ2-3, with a weak D call TRBD1 (5 bases). The length of the CDR3 is 18 residues. Germline CDR1 and CDR2: LGHNA and YNFKEQ. V was shortened by 4 bases and J by 2 bases, with 22 bases between the two germline ends. This CDR3 is CASSPQGLDGSTTDTQYF. CDR3 nucleotide sequence: TGTGCCAGCAGCCCCCAGGGCCTGGACGGATCTACCACAGATACGCAGTATTTT.

This clonotype was seen more than once but under ten times. This chain connects TRBV5-1 to TRBJ2-2, with 11 bases matching TRBD2. The CDR3 covers 18 residues. Germline lookup yields CDR1 SGHRS and CDR2 YFSETQ. Trimming took 0 bases from V and 0 from J; bases not matched to a gene: 4. The CDR3 DNA reads as TGCGCCAGCAGCTTGGCCCTACTAGCGGGGGCGAACACCGGGGAGCTGTTTTTT. Translation: CASSLALLAGANTGELFF.

This clonotype is a singleton in its sample. The CDR3 sequence: CASSDPSTSALPTDTQYF. DNA of the CDR3: TGTGCCAGCAGTGACCCCTCTACTAGCGCTCTCCCCACAGATACGCAGTATTTT. V and J are TRBV6-1 and TRBJ2-3, with TRBD2 matching 7 bases. The CDR3 covers 18 residues. CDR1 is MNHNS, CDR2 SASEGT, per germline. V gave up 3 bases and J gave up 2 bases; unmatched junction bases: 14.

V usage is TRBV9 and J usage is TRBJ2-7; the D gene is possibly TRBD2 (7 bases). Germline lookup yields CDR1 SGDLS and CDR2 YYNGEE. CDR3 length: 16 amino acids. V was clipped by 2 bases and J by 7 bases, with 22 bases between them. The CDR3 region has the DNA TGTGCCAGCAGCGTTAGGGGGGGGGATATCTCTGAAGAGCAGTACTTC. As protein: CASSVRGGDISEEQYF.

The sample holds a few counts of this clonotype. V gene TRBV4-1 combines with J gene TRBJ2-7; D not certain. Deletions cut 3 bases from V and 0 bases from J, with 18 bases between. Germline V gene lookup returns CDR1 MGHRA and CDR2 YSYEKL. The CDR3 has 17 amino acids. The CDR3 DNA reads TGCGCCAGCAGCCAGCCGCAGGATGAGATTTTCTCCTACGAGCAGTACTTC. Translated: CASSQPQDEIFSYEQYF.